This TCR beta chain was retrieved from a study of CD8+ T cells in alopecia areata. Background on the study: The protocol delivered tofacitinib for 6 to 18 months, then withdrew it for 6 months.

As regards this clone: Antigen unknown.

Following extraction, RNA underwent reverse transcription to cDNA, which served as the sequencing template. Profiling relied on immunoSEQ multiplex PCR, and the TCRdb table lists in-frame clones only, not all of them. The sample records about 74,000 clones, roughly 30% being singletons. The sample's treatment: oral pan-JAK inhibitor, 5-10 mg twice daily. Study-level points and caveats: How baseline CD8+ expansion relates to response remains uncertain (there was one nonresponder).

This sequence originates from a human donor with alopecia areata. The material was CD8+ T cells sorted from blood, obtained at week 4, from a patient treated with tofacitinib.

The CDR3 sequence is CASSLSSGNYEQYF. The CDR3 coding sequence is TGTGCCAGCAGCTTATCTAGCGGGAACTACGAGCAGTACTTC. The chain carries TRBV11-3 and TRBJ2-7; TRBD2 agrees at 9 bases. With 2 bases clipped from V and 3 bases from J, the junction kept 2 bases outside the gene matches. This CDR3 is built from 14 residues. Germline V lookup: CDR1 SGHNT, CDR2 YENEEA.